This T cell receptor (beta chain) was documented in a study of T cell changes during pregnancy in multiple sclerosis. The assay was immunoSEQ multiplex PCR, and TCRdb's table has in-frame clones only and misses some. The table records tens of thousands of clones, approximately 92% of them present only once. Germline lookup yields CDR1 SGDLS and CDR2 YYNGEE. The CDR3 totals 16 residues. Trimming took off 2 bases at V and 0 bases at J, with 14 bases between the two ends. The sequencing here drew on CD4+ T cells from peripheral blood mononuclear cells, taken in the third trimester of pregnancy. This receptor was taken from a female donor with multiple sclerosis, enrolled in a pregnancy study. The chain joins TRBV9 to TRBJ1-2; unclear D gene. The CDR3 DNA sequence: TGTGCCAGCAGCGTCGGGATCCAGGACCCTAACTATGGCTACACCTTC. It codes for CASSVGIQDPNYGYTF.